The 27 T cell receptor beta chains below were found in one sample sequenced in a study of blood T cells in healthy people across ages. Together with a sample-barcoded 5' primer, a J-beta primer mix was included in a second PCR lasting roughly 6 to 12 cycles. TCRdb reprocessed the 5' RACE reads with MiXCR, giving one entry per CDR3 protein. In the table there are more than 700,000 distinct CDR3 sequences, around 50% of which are singletons. The sample was blood. These receptors all come from a man at least 80 years old in good health.

The rearrangement links TRBV29-1 to TRBJ2-4, with 7 nucleotides matching TRBD1. V gave up 0 bases and J gave up 5 bases; unmatched junction bases: 4. Germline values: CDR1 SQVTM, CDR2 ANQGSEA. This CDR3 contains 14 residues. The CDR3 nucleotides are TGCAGCGTTGAAGAGATAGGACAGGAAAACATTCAGTACTTC. This encodes CSVEEIGQENIQYF.

The sample holds a few counts of this clonotype. This chain links TRBV4-2 with TRBJ2-5; TRBD2 matches 10 bases. CDR1 and CDR2 (germline): LGHNA, YNFKEQ. The CDR3 has 19 amino acids. V lost 3 bases and J lost 11; bases outside the gene matches: 24. CDR3 sequence: CASSHTSSGSWSKYNEQYF. CDR3 bases: TGTGCCAGCAGCCATACTTCTAGCGGGAGCTGGTCGAAATACAATGAGCAGTACTTC.

On this clonotype: At one of its ends the junction is not consistent with the germline gene, which may arise from a read error. The CDR3 bases are TGTGTCAGCAGCCTATGGAGTGCGAGCGCAGATACGCAGTATTTT. Translating it yields CVSSLWSASADTQYF. The chain is built from TRBV11-1 and TRBJ2-3; D gene unclear. Germline V gene lookup returns CDR1 SGHAT and CDR2 FQDESV (reference sequence). This CDR3 is 15 amino acids long.

As to this clonotype: It may be a read error: a sequence one base away is much more abundant. The chain has TRBV9 and TRBJ2-3; 10 nucleotides align to TRBD2. Germline CDR1 reads SGDLS; CDR2 reads YYNGEE. This CDR3 is built from 14 residues. The CDR3 is CASSGTLLAGTRYF. The CDR3 region has the DNA TGTGCCAGCAGCGGGACTTTACTAGCGGGAACGCGGTATTTT.

The chain recombines TRBV20-1 with TRBJ2-7; tentative D call: TRBD1 (6 bases). Trimming stripped 4 bases from V and 3 bases from J, with 13 bases between. CDR1 and CDR2 (germline): DFQATT, SNEGSKA (reference sequence). The CDR3 runs 13 residues. The CDR3 sequence is CSAINREDYEQYF. The CDR3 DNA reads TGCAGTGCTATTAACAGGGAAGACTACGAGCAGTACTTC.

This clonotype showed up many times. This rearrangement joins TRBV20-1 to TRBJ2-3; D might be TRBD1 or TRBD2, each matching 5 bases. Trimming removed 6 bases at V and 6 bases at J, with 10 bases between. This CDR3 is built from 11 residues. The V gene's germline CDR1 is DFQATT and CDR2 SNEGSKA (reference sequence). For the CDR3, the DNA is TGCAGTGCAATTTGGGGGGATACGCAGTATTTT. Residues: CSAIWGDTQYF.

This clonotype was counted at least ten times. The chain couples TRBV7-9 to TRBJ2-7, with 10 bases lining up with TRBD2. V gave up 5 bases and J gave up 3 bases; unmatched junction bases: 1. The V gene's germline CDR1 is SEHNR and CDR2 FQNEAQ (reference sequence). The CDR3 covers 13 residues. CDR3 DNA: TGTGCCAGCAGCCCTAGCGGGAGCTACGAGCAGTACTTC. Protein: CASSPSGSYEQYF.

The V gene is TRBV5-1, the J gene TRBJ2-7; TRBD1 aligns across 11 bases. With V trimmed by 4 bases and J by 7 bases, 7 bases remained unmatched. CDR3 size: 14 residues. The germline CDR1 and CDR2 sequences are SGHRS and YFSETQ. The CDR3 nucleotides are TGCGCCAGCAGCAGGGGGACAGGGGGGCAAGAGCAGTACTTC. Translation gives CASSRGTGGQEQYF.

The V and J genes are TRBV7-2 and TRBJ2-1; 9 nucleotides line up with TRBD2. The length of the CDR3 is 15 residues. Germline V gene sequence: CDR1 SGHTA, CDR2 FQGNSA. The V gene end was trimmed by 3 bases and the J gene end by 13 bases; junction bases not matched to a gene: 13. The CDR3 nucleotides are TGTGCCAGCAGCTTGACTAGCGGTCAGGGGGAGACCCAGTTCTTC. Amino acid sequence: CASSLTSGQGETQFF.

The chain couples TRBV7-2 to TRBJ2-1; 8 bases match TRBD2. The CDR3 is 15 residues long. Germline V CDR1 and CDR2: SGHTA, FQGNSA. V trimming: 6 bases; J trimming: 10 bases; junction bases outside the gene matches: 14. CDR3 amino acids: CASSSSSGWAYEQFF. For the CDR3, the DNA is TGTGCCAGCAGTTCCTCTAGCGGGTGGGCCTACGAGCAGTTCTTC.

At least ten counts were recorded for this clonotype. The rearrangement joins TRBV28 to TRBJ2-7; perhaps TRBD2 as D (6 bases). From germline, CDR1 is MDHEN and CDR2 SYDVKM. The length of the CDR3 is 13 residues. V lost 6 bases and J 3 bases, leaving 12 bases between the germline ends. Written as DNA, the CDR3 is TGTGCCAGCAGCCCGTCGGGAGTCTACGAGCAGTACTTC. It specifies CASSPSGVYEQYF.

This clonotype was detected many times. V usage is TRBV7-2 and J usage is TRBJ2-6; 7 positions match TRBD1. From germline, CDR1 is SGHTA and CDR2 FQGNSA. CDR3 length: 18 residues. V shed 7 bases and J 0 bases; nucleotides not matched to a gene: 12. As DNA, the CDR3 is TGTGCCAGCATCCGACCGGGACAGACTCTCTCTGGGGCCAACGTCCTGACTTTC. This translates into CASIRPGQTLSGANVLTF.

The gene calls are TRBV15 and TRBJ2-1, with 11 positions matching TRBD2. Germline CDR1 and CDR2: LNHNV and YYDKDF (reference sequence). This CDR3 comprises 15 residues. J lost 6 bases, V lost 2 bases, and 3 bases had no gene match. The CDR3 DNA follows: TGTGCCACCAGCAGAACTAGCGGGGGTTTCAATGAGCAGTTCTTC. As protein: CATSRTSGGFNEQFF.

The chain recombines TRBV2 with TRBJ2-3, with D perhaps given as TRBD1 or TRBD2 (6 bases each). Germline loops: CDR1 SNHLY, CDR2 FYNNEI. The CDR3 totals 14 residues. V was clipped by 10 bases and J by 2 bases, with 16 bases between them. CDR3 nucleotides: TGTGCCACTACTGGATCGGGGGCCACAGATACGCAGTATTTT. Translating it yields CATTGSGATDTQYF.

This clonotype has a count of ten or more. CDR3 sequence: CATSDQGDYHYNEQFF. In DNA form, the CDR3 reads TGTGCCACCAGTGACCAAGGGGACTACCACTACAATGAGCAGTTCTTC. The chain combines TRBV24-1 with TRBJ2-1, with 7 bases lining up with TRBD2. This CDR3 contains 16 residues. Germline loops: CDR1 KGHDR, CDR2 SFDVKD. With V trimmed by 4 bases and J by 3 bases, 8 bases remained unmatched.

This clonotype was detected a few times. The rearrangement links TRBV29-1 to TRBJ2-4; 8 positions agree with TRBD1. This CDR3 is built from 13 residues. Germline loops: CDR1 SQVTM, CDR2 ANQGSEA. V was pared by 5 bases and J by 7 bases, with 7 bases of the junction left unmatched. CDR3 DNA sequence: TGCAGCGTTTCCGGGACAGGAGAGAACATTCAGTACTTC. Its protein product is CSVSGTGENIQYF.

The rearrangement uses TRBV7-2 and TRBJ2-5; 12 bases line up with TRBD2. The DNA end favors TRBJ2-1, so the J call may be wrong. CDR1 and CDR2 (germline): SGHTA, FQGNSA. The CDR3 contains 16 residues. CDR3 residues: CASSLLAGGYQETQFF. In DNA form, the CDR3 reads TGTGCCAGCAGCTTACTAGCGGGGGGGTACCAAGAGACCCAGTTCTTC.

V gene TRBV29-1 combines with J gene TRBJ2-5, with a weak D call TRBD1 (5 bases). Matching the DNA end better, TRBJ2-7 makes the J call doubtful. Germline V CDR1 and CDR2: SQVTM, ANQGSEA. The CDR3 has 11 amino acids. This chain's CDR3 is CSGQGTDEQYF. DNA of the CDR3: TGCAGCGGGCAGGGTACCGACGAGCAGTACTTC.

The chain uses TRBV6-5 and TRBJ1-5; tentative D call: TRBD1 (6 bases). The CDR3 totals 14 residues. Trimming left V 10 bases short and J 3 bases short, with 16 bases between. Per the germline V gene, CDR1 is MNHEY and CDR2 is SVGAGI. The CDR3 here is CANTSRDNNQPQHF. The CDR3, as DNA: TGTGCCAACACGTCCCGGGACAACAATCAGCCCCAGCATTTT.

The V call is TRBV20-1, the J call TRBJ2-7; D gene ambiguous. Trimming pared 5 bases from V and 4 bases from J, leaving 18 bases between. CDR3 length equals 14 residues. In germline, CDR1 is DFQATT, CDR2 SNEGSKA (reference sequence). The CDR3 region is CSAGLTGKRYEQYF. The CDR3 region has the DNA TGCAGTGCTGGGCTGACGGGCAAACGGTACGAGCAGTACTTC.

The chain uses TRBV3-1 and TRBJ2-1; D is ambiguous. CDR1 is LGHDT, CDR2 YNNKEL, per germline (reference sequence). Trimming stripped 8 bases from V and 7 bases from J, with 9 bases between. The CDR3 contains 11 residues. The CDR3 region is CASEQVNEQFF. CDR3 DNA: TGTGCCAGCGAACAAGTGAATGAGCAGTTCTTC.

A few counts support this clonotype. V usage is TRBV9 and J usage is TRBJ2-7; D is possibly TRBD2 (5 bases). V lost 5 bases and J lost 7, with 19 bases in between. Germline V CDR1 and CDR2: SGDLS, YYNGEE. CDR3 length: 14 amino acids. The CDR3 reads CASSEDPATGEQYF. CDR3 bases: TGTGCCAGCAGTGAGGACCCAGCGACGGGGGAGCAGTACTTC.

The chain carries TRBV12-3 or TRBV12-4 and TRBJ1-2, with 10 bases lining up with TRBD1. The V and J ends lost 5 bases and 4 bases, in that order; junction bases with no gene match: 10. The CDR3 runs 16 residues. The CDR3 DNA follows: TGTGCCAGCAGTCCCGTCCCGGGACAGGGGTCCTATGGCTACACCTTC. Its translation is CASSPVPGQGSYGYTF.

The chain couples TRBV20-1 to TRBJ1-2; D may be TRBD1 (5 bases). The V end was cut by 2 bases, the J end by 6 bases, with 13 bases between. Germline CDR1 DFQATT, CDR2 SNEGSKA (reference sequence). The CDR3 totals 13 residues. The CDR3 loop reads CSARSVQDHGYTF. Here the CDR3 DNA reads TGCAGTGCTAGATCGGTACAGGACCATGGCTACACCTTC.

The table lists this clonotype with a few counts. The chain employs TRBV4-1 and TRBJ2-5; D gene ambiguous. This CDR3 comprises 16 residues. CDR1 is MGHRA, CDR2 YSYEKL, per germline. The germline V and J ends were trimmed by 1 base and 4 bases, with 16 bases remaining between them. The CDR3 coding sequence is TGCGCCAGCAGCCAAGTAAATCTCGTATCCCCAGAGACCCAGTACTTC. Translated, it gives CASSQVNLVSPETQYF.

This clonotype was seen repeatedly, ten times or more. V gene TRBV20-1 combines with J gene TRBJ2-7; 7 bases are a match to TRBD2. Germline V gene sequence: CDR1 DFQATT, CDR2 SNEGSKA (reference sequence). The CDR3 is made up of 13 amino acids. V gave up 3 bases and J gave up 3 bases; unmatched junction bases: 5. The CDR3 reads CSARSPSGYEQYF. CDR3 DNA sequence: TGCAGTGCTAGGTCTCCTAGCGGCTACGAGCAGTACTTC.

The gene calls are TRBV29-1 and TRBJ2-1, with D possibly TRBD2 on 6 matching bases. This CDR3 is built from 12 residues. CDR1 and CDR2 from the germline V gene are SQVTM and ANQGSEA. The V end lost 3 bases, the J end lost 7 bases, and 10 bases lay between the germline ends. The DNA of the CDR3 is TGCAGCGTTGATGCTGGGGGGAATGAGCAGTTCTTC. Translated, it gives CSVDAGGNEQFF.